The 14 T cell receptor beta chains listed next were all sequenced from one sample in a study of beta chain features in type 1 diabetes. Findings and caveats of the study: TCRB CDR3s were moderately but significantly shorter in Type 1 diabetes patients in all four CD4+ subsets.

The antigens of these receptors remain unknown. The whole isolated RNA underwent reverse transcription, so sequencing captured expressed TCRB transcripts. TCRdb's copy holds only in-frame clones and misses some; the assay was immunoSEQ multiplex PCR. Counted here are nearly 350,000 clones, roughly 8.8% occurring once; the ten biggest clones make up approximately 1%. The sample consisted of central memory CD4+ T cells from blood. The source is a man in his thirties or forties with type 1 diabetes.

The chain uses TRBV7-2 and TRBJ2-5, with D tentatively TRBD1 (6 bases). Germline CDR1 is SGHTA and CDR2 is FQGNSA. Between the trimmed V and J ends, which lost 3 bases and 1 base, there was a span of 9 bases. CDR3 length: 14 residues. CDR3 in amino acids: CASSFAGAQETQYF. CDR3 nucleotide sequence: TGTGCCAGCAGCTTTGCAGGGGCCCAAGAGACCCAGTACTTC. Supplemented by reference TRBV7-2 and TRBJ2-5, the full variable domain reads GAGVSQSPSNKVTEKGKDVELRCDPISGHTALYWYRQSLGQGLEFLIYFQGNSAPDKSGLPSDRFSAERTGGSVSTLTIQRTQQEDSAVYLCASSFAGAQETQYFGPGTRLLVL.

The rearrangement links TRBV23-1 to TRBJ1-5; tentatively, D is TRBD1 (5 bases). TRBV23-1 is known as an ORF, though its function is uncertain. Trimming pared 3 bases from V and 2 bases from J, leaving 26 bases between. There are 20 residues in the CDR3. The CDR3 DNA reads as TGCGCCAGCAGTCACTTAGGGGAACAGACGAGGGTACGAGGCAATCAGCCCCAGCATTTT. This gives the protein CASSHLGEQTRVRGNQPQHF.

The chain is built from TRBV10-1 and TRBJ1-5; 8 positions match TRBD1. V was clipped by 3 bases and J by 1 base; unmatched bases: 5. The CDR3 is 16 amino acids. Germline V gene sequence: CDR1 WNHNN, CDR2 SYGVQD (reference sequence). The CDR3 loop is CASSEQGGWSNQPQHF. The CDR3 DNA follows: TGCGCCAGCAGTGAACAGGGGGGCTGGAGCAATCAGCCCCAGCATTTT.

The J gene is TRBJ1-2, the V gene TRBV9, with TRBD1 matching 10 bases. This CDR3 comprises 14 residues. Trimming at V came to 2 bases and at J to 3 bases, leaving 1 base not matched to a gene. The germline gives CDR1 SGDLS, CDR2 YYNGEE. The CDR3 loop reads CASSVGTGDYGYTF. The CDR3 nucleotides are TGTGCCAGCAGCGTCGGGACAGGGGACTATGGCTACACCTTC. Variable domain in full (rest from reference TRBV9 and TRBJ1-2): DSGVTQTPKHLITATGQRVTLRCSPRSGDLSVYWYQQSLDQGLQFLIQYYNGEERAKGNILERFSAQQFPDLHSELNLSSLELGDSALYFCASSVGTGDYGYTFGSGTRLTVV.

This clone was seen a handful of times. The chain joins TRBV10-2 to TRBJ2-2; D call uncertain. Germline lookup yields CDR1 WSHSY and CDR2 SAAADI. The CDR3 covers 14 residues. V lost 5 bases and J lost 1, with 8 bases in between. The CDR3 reads CASSPTENTGELFF. DNA for the CDR3: TGCGCCAGCAGTCCTACGGAGAACACCGGGGAGCTGTTTTTT.

This clone was seen a few times. The rearrangement uses TRBV7-2 and TRBJ1-2; the D gene is possibly TRBD1 (6 bases). Germline CDR1 and CDR2: SGHTA and FQGNSA. The CDR3 loop spans 16 amino acids. V dropped 2 bases and J dropped 2 bases, with 15 bases sitting between them. CDR3 DNA sequence: TGTGCCAGCAGCTTATCTGGTGGGGGCCGGAACTATGGCTACACCTTC. Translated: CASSLSGGGRNYGYTF.

The chain links TRBV4-3 to TRBJ2-4; D is possibly TRBD1 (6 bases). V was trimmed by 0 bases and J by 1 base, leaving 16 bases between them. CDR3 length: 18 residues. Germline V gene sequence: CDR1 LGHNA, CDR2 YSLEER. CDR3 residues: CASSQDLTGNGAKNIQYF. Written as DNA, the CDR3 is TGCGCCAGCAGCCAAGATTTAACAGGGAACGGTGCCAAAAACATTCAGTACTTC.

This clone occurred a few times. The CDR3 region has the DNA TGTGCCAGCTCACCAACGCAGGGGGCGCGCGAAAAACTGTTTTTT. Translation gives CASSPTQGAREKLFF. The chain joins TRBV18 to TRBJ1-4, with 8 bases identical to TRBD1. V dropped 2 bases and J dropped 8; count of bases not matched to a gene: 7. Looked up from germline, CDR1 is KGHSH and CDR2 is LQKENI. The CDR3 contains 15 residues. Based on the CDR3 plus reference TRBV18 and TRBJ1-4, the full variable domain is NAGVMQNPRHLVRRRGQEARLRCSPMKGHSHVYWYRQLPEEGLKFMVYLQKENIIDESGMPKERFSAEFPKEGPSILRIQQVVRGDSAAYFCASSPTQGAREKLFFGSGTQLSVL.

This clone was found a few times. A read error is possible here, since a much larger clone lies one base away. The sample contains more than one DNA sequence encoding this CDR3. The chain joins TRBV6-1 to TRBJ2-2; a possible D gene is TRBD1 (6 bases). Germline values: CDR1 MNHNS, CDR2 SASEGT. This CDR3 has 15 residues. V was clipped by 6 bases and J by 1 base, with 12 bases between them. The CDR3 is CASSPGTLNTGELFF. The DNA for the CDR3 is TGTGCCAGCAGCCCCGGGACACTGAACACCGGGGAGCTGTTTTTT.

In its sample, this clone was seen many times. The genes are TRBV10-3 and TRBJ1-6, with D perhaps TRBD1 (6 bases). CDR1 and CDR2 (germline): ENHRY, SYGVKD. This CDR3 spans 13 amino acids. The V gene lost 3 bases and the J gene lost 10 bases, with 10 bases spanning the gap. The CDR3 DNA is TGTGCCATCAGTGAAGCCGACAGGTCACCCCTCCACTTT. Amino acid sequence: CAISEADRSPLHF.

This clone appeared once. The gene calls are TRBV2 and TRBJ1-1, with D possibly matching TRBD1 (5 bases). This CDR3 has 15 residues. The germline V gene has CDR1 SNHLY and CDR2 FYNNEI. Trimming removed 2 bases from V and 0 bases from J, with 10 bases in between. CDR3 region: CASSEQGNMNTEAFF. The CDR3 DNA is TGTGCCAGCAGTGAACAGGGCAACATGAACACTGAAGCTTTCTTT.

This clone was counted many times. CDR3 in amino acids: CASSSREGIRADTEAFF. The CDR3 coding sequence is TGCGCCAGCAGCTCAAGAGAAGGGATCAGGGCCGATACTGAAGCTTTCTTT. This rearrangement joins TRBV4-3 to TRBJ1-1; possible D gene TRBD1, 5 bases. Trimming left V 5 bases short and J 5 bases short, with 24 bases between. CDR1 is LGHNA, CDR2 YSLEER, per germline. The CDR3 has 17 residues.

The chain uses TRBV2 and TRBJ2-3; 7 nucleotides line up with TRBD1. The CDR3 is made up of 14 amino acids. Germline V gene sequence: CDR1 SNHLY, CDR2 FYNNEI. Trimming removed 6 bases from V and 2 bases from J; junction bases left unmatched: 5. This CDR3 reads CASRGQLITDTQYF. CDR3 DNA sequence: TGTGCCAGCAGGGGACAGCTAATCACAGATACGCAGTATTTT.

This chain uses TRBV11-2 with TRBJ2-3; 10 bases match TRBD2. There are 15 residues in the CDR3. With 0 bases clipped from V and 4 bases from J, the junction kept 1 base outside the gene matches. CDR1 is SGHAT and CDR2 is FQNNGV in the germline V gene. The chain's CDR3 is CASSLESGGADTQYF. CDR3 DNA: TGTGCCAGCAGCTTAGAAAGCGGGGGGGCAGATACGCAGTATTTT.